Below, one T cell receptor beta chain is given with its context. What it binds is unknown. Uncontrolled infection, other autoimmune disease, pregnancy and lactation each barred patients from inclusion. Fresh peripheral blood, roughly 9.3 ml, was the source of the PBMCs. TCR beta CDR3 regions were amplified from RNA. The HTBI primer set drove a first-round RT-PCR of the TCR CDR3. From the multiplex PCR reads, TCRdb called clonotypes with MiXCR, one entry per CDR3 protein. Counted here are about 55,000 distinct CDR3 sequences, roughly half occurring once; the ten biggest clones make up approximately 3.4%. The sample originates from a study of T cells in Graves' hyperthyroidism and ophthalmopathy. Broader study findings: Ophthalmopathy was model-predicted a median approximately 6.9 months pre-onset.

The receptor was derived from a woman aged 60 to 75 with Graves' ophthalmopathy. The sequenced sample consisted of blood.

The CDR3 spells CASSLTGMGNEQFF. The CDR3 bases are TGCGCCAGCAGCCTAACAGGGATGGGTAATGAGCAGTTCTTC. The chain employs TRBV5-1 and TRBJ2-1; D is possibly TRBD1 (6 bases). Trimming stripped 4 bases from V and 7 bases from J, with 15 bases between. Germline-derived CDR1 and CDR2 are SGHRS and YFSETQ. This CDR3 comprises 14 residues. Filled out from reference TRBV5-1 and TRBJ2-1, the complete variable domain reads KAGVTQTPRYLIKTRGQQVTLSCSPISGHRSVSWYQQTPGQGLQFLFEYFSETQRNKGNFPGRFSGRQFSNSRSEMNVSTLELGDSALYLCASSLTGMGNEQFFGPGTRLTVL.